This T cell receptor beta chain emerged from a study of OX40 agonist ivuxolimab in advanced cancers. Study as a whole: Two patients with cutaneous melanoma and one with hepatocellular carcinoma, three in total, showed partial responses.

The V end was cut by 5 bases, the J end by 7 bases, with 21 bases between. The V gene's germline CDR1 is KGHSH and CDR2 LQKENI. The CDR3 has 16 amino acids. Assay: immunoSEQ multiplex PCR; the TCRdb copy retains only in-frame clones and omits some. The sample shows tens of thousands of clones, 78% of them seen only once. This specimen was CD4+ or CD8+ T cells sorted from blood, taken in a trial of the OX40 agonist ivuxolimab. This sequence joins TRBV18 and TRBJ2-1; a weak D match, TRBD1 (6 bases). This TCR was recovered from an adult with an advanced solid tumor such as melanoma, head and neck, liver or kidney cancer. As DNA, the CDR3 is TGTGCCAGCTCAGGGCAGGGGCGCTCTATCAGGAATGAGCAGTTCTTC. Translated: CASSGQGRSIRNEQFF.